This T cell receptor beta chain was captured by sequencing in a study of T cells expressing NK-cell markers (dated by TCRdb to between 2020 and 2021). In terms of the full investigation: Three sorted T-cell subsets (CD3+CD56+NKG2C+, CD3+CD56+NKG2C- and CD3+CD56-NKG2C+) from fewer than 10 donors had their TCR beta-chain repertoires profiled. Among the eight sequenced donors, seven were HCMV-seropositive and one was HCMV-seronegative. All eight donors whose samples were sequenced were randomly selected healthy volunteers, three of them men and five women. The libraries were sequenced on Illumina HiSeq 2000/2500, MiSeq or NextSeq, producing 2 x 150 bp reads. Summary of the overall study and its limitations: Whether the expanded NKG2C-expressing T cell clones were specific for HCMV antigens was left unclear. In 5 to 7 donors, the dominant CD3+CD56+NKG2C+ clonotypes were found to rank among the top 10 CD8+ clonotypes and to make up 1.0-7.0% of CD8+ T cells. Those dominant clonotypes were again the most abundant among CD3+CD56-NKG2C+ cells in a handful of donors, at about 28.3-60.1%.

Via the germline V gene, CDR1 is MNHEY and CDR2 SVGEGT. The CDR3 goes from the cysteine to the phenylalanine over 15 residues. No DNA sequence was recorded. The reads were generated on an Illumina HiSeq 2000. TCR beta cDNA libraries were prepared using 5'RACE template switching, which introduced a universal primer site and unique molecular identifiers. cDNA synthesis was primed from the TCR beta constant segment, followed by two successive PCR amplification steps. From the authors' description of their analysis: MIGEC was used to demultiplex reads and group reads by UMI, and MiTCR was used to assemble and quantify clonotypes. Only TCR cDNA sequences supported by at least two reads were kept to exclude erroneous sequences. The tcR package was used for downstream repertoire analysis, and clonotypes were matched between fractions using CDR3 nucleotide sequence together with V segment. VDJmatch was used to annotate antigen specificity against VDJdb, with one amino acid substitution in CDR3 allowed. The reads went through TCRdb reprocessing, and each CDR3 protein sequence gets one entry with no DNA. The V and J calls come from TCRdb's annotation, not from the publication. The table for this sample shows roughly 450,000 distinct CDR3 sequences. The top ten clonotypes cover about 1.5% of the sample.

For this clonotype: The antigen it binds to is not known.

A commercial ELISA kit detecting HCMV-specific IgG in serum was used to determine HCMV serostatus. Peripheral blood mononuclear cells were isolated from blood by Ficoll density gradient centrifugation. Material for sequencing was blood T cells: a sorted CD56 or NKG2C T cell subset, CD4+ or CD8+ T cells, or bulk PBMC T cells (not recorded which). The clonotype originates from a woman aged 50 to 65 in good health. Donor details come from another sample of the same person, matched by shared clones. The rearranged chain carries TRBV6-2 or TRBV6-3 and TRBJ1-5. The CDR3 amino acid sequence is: CASKPHGPRNQPQHF.